This TCR beta chain was recovered during a study of cytomegalovirus exposure and HLA in healthy donors. Whole-study context: An earlier analysis found 117 million unique TCR beta sequences from about 190 million T cells. Whole-study findings and limits: Association of a missense DCLRE1C variant with TCR beta V- and J-gene trimming was reported in a later analysis.

There are 14 residues in the CDR3. Per the germline V gene, CDR1 is MNHNS and CDR2 is SASEGT. V was clipped by 11 bases and J by 8 bases; unmatched bases: 16. This clone has only a few counts. Its antigen is undetermined. Primers for the PCR totalled 60 Vbeta and 13 Jbeta. The data were produced by immunoSEQ multiplex PCR, yet TCRdb's version contains in-frame clones alone and is incomplete. The sample includes around 130,000 clones, about 8.5% seen only once; the top ten take 4.5% to 5.5%. The V gene is TRBV6-1, the J gene TRBJ1-2, with TRBD1 identical over 8 bases. This TCR derives from a man aged 40-49 years in good health and CMV-seronegative. Source material: PBMCs. The CDR3 sequence: CAAKGSQGARGYTF. CDR3 coding DNA: TGTGCCGCGAAAGGGTCGCAGGGGGCACGGGGCTACACCTTC.